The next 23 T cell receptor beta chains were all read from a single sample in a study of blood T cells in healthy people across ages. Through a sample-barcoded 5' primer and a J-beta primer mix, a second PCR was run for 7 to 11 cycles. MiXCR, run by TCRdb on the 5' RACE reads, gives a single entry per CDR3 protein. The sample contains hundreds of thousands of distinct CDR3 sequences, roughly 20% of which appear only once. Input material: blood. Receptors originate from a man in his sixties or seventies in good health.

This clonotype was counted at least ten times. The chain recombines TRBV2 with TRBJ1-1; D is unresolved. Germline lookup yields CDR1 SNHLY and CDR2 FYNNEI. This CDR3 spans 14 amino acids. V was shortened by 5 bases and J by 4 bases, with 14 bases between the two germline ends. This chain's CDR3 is CASSTVGKSTEAFF. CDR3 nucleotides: TGTGCCAGCAGTACGGTTGGCAAGTCCACTGAAGCTTTCTTT.

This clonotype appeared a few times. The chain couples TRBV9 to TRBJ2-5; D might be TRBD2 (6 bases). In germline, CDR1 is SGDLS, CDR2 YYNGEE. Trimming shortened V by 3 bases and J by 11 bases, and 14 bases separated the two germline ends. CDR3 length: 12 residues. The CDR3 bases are TGTGCCAGCAGCGAGACTGGCGGGGAGCAGTACTTC. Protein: CASSETGGEQYF.

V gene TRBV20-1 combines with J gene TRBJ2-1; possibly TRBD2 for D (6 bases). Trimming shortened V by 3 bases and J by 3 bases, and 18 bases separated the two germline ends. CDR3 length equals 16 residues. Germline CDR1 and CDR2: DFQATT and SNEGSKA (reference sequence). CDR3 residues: CSASLPQRVIYNEQFF. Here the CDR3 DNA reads TGCAGTGCTAGCCTTCCCCAGCGGGTGATCTACAATGAGCAGTTCTTC.

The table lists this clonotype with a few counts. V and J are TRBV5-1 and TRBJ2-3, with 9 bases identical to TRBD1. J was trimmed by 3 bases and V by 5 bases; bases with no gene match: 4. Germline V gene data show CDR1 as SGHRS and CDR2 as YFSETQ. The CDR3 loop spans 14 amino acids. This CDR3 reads CASRAGQGTDTQYF. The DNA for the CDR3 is TGCGCCAGCAGGGCGGGACAGGGAACAGATACGCAGTATTTT.

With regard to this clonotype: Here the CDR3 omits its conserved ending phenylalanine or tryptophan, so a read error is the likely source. The CDR3 is CASSVGQGRNYGYTL. The CDR3, as DNA: TGTGCCAGCAGTGTCGGACAGGGGCGTAACTATGGCTACACCCTC. The rearrangement uses TRBV7-9 and TRBJ1-2; 9 positions agree with TRBD1. Trimming at V came to 6 bases and at J to 1 base, leaving 6 bases not matched to a gene. Germline assignment: CDR1 SEHNR and CDR2 FQNEAQ (reference sequence). CDR3 length: 15 amino acids.

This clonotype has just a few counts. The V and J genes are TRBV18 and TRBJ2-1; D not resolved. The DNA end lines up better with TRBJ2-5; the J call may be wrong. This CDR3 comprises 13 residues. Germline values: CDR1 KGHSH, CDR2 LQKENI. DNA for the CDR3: TGTGCCAGCAGTCCCGTAGGAAAAGAGACCCAGTACTTC. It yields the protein CASSPVGKETQYF.

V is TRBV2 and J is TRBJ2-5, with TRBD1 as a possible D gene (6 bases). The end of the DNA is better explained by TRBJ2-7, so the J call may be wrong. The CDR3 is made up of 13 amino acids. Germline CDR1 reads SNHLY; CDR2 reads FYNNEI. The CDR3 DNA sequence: TGTGCCAGCTCCAGGGGAATCTCCTACGAGCAGTACTTC. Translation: CASSRGISYEQYF.

The CDR3, as DNA: TGTGCCAGCAGCTGGGGACAGGGTAACACCGGGGAGCTGTTTTTT. Protein product: CASSWGQGNTGELFF. The chain employs TRBV7-2 and TRBJ2-2; TRBD1 matches 9 bases. J lost 2 bases, V lost 4 bases, and 2 bases had no gene match. The CDR3 runs 15 residues. CDR1 is SGHTA, CDR2 FQGNSA, per germline.

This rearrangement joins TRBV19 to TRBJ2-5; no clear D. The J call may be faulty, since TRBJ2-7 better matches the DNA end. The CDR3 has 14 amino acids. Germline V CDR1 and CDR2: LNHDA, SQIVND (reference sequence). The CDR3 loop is CASSIEAGRYEQYF. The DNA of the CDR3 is TGTGCCAGTAGTATAGAAGCCGGACGCTACGAGCAGTACTTC.

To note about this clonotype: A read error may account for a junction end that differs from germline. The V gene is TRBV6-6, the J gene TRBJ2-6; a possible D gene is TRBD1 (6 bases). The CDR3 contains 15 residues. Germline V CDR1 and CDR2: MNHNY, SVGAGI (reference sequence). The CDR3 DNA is TGTGCCTGCAGTCCCATCCGGGACATGAACAACGTCCTGACTTTC. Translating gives CACSPIRDMNNVLTF.

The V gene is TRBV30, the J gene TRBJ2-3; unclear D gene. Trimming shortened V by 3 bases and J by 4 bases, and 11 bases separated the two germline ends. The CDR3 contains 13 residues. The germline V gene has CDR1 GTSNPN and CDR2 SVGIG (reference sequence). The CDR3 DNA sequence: TGTGCCTGGAGCGACGGACGACCAGATACGCAGTATTTT. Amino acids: CAWSDGRPDTQYF.

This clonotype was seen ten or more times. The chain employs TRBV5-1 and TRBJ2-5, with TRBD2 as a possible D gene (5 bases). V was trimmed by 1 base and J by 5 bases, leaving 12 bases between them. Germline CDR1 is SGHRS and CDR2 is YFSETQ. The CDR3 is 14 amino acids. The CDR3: CASSLMTGGETQYF. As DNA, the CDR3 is TGCGCCAGCAGCTTGATGACCGGCGGGGAGACCCAGTACTTC.

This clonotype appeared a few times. CDR3 loop: CASSATIYPNQGDEQYF. The CDR3 nucleotides read TGTGCCAGCAGCGCAACCATCTACCCGAACCAGGGGGACGAGCAGTACTTC. The rearrangement links TRBV9 to TRBJ2-7, with TRBD1 matching 7 bases. Germline values: CDR1 SGDLS, CDR2 YYNGEE. The CDR3 sequence is 17 residues long. Trimming cost V 3 bases and J 5 bases; bases outside gene matches: 17.

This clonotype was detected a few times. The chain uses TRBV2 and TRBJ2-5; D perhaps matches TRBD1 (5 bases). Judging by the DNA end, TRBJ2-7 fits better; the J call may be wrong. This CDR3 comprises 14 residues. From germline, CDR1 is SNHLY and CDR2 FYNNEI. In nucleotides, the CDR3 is TGTGCCAGCAATCGGGCAGGGTCCTCCTACGAGCAGTACTTC. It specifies CASNRAGSSYEQYF.

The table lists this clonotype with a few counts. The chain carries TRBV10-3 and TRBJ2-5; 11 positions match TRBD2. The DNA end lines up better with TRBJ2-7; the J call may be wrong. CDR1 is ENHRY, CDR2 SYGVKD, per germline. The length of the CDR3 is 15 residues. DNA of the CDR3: TGTGCCATCAGGCAACTAGCGGGGGAAACCTACGAGCAGTACTTC. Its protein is CAIRQLAGETYEQYF.

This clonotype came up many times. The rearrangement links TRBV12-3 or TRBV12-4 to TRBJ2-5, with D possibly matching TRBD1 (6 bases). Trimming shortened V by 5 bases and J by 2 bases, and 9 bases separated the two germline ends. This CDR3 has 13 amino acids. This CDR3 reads CASSAGQQETQYF. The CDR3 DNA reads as TGTGCCAGCAGTGCTGGACAGCAAGAGACCCAGTACTTC.

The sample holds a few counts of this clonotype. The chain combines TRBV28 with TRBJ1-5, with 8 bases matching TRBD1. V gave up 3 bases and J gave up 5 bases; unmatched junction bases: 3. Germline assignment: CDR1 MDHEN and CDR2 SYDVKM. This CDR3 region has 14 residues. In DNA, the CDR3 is TGTGCCAGCAGTTTGGTACAGGGGGATCAGCCCCAGCATTTT. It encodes CASSLVQGDQPQHF.

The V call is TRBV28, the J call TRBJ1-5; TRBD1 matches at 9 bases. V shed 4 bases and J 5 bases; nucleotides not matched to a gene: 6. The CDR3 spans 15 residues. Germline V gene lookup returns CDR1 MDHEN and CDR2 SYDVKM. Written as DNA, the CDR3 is TGTGCCAGCAGTTCCGGGACAGGGTGGGATCAGCCCCAGCATTTT. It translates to CASSSGTGWDQPQHF. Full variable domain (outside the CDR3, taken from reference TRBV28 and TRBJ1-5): DVKVTQSSRYLVKRTGEKVFLECVQDMDHENMFWYRQDPGLGLRLIYFSYDVKMKEKGDIPEGYSVSREKKERFSLILESASTNQTSMYLCASSSGTGWDQPQHFGDGTRLSIL.

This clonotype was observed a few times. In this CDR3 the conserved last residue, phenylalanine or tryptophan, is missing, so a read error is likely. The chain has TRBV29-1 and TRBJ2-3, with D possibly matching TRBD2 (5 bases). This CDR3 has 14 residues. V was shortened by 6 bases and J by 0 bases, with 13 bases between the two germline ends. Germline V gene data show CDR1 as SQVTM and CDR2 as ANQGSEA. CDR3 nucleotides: TGCAGCGTCCGCCCGGGATCTAGCACAGATACGCAGTATCTT. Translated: CSVRPGSSTDTQYL.

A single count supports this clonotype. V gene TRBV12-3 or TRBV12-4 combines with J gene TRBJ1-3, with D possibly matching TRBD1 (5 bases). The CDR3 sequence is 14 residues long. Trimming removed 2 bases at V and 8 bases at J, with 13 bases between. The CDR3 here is CASSLRAGRDTIYF. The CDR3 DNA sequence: TGTGCCAGCAGTTTAAGGGCAGGGAGGGACACCATATATTTT.

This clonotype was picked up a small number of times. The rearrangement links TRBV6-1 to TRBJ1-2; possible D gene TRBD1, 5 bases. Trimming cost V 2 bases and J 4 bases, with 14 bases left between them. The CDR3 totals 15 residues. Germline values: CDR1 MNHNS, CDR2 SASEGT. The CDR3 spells CASSESVRAIYGYTF. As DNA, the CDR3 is TGTGCCAGCAGTGAAAGTGTCAGGGCTATCTATGGCTACACCTTC.

CDR3 coding DNA: TGCAGTGCAATAGCGGGAGTTCCAGATACGCAGTATTTT. Translation gives CSAIAGVPDTQYF. The chain carries TRBV20-1 and TRBJ2-3; 9 bases line up with TRBD2. Germline V gene sequence: CDR1 DFQATT, CDR2 SNEGSKA (reference sequence). The CDR3 loop spans 13 amino acids. V lost 6 bases to trimming and J lost 4 bases; unmatched junction nucleotides: 5.

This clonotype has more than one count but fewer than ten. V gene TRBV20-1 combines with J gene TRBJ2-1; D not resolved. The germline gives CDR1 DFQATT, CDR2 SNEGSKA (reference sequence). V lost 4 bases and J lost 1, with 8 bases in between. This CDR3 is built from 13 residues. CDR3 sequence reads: CSAILSSYNEQFF. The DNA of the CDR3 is TGCAGTGCTATCTTAAGTTCCTACAATGAGCAGTTCTTC.